The entry that follows covers one T cell receptor beta chain sequence. The antigen it binds to is not known. No much larger clone is present one base from it, and per-base qualities are unavailable. TCR CDR3 regions were amplified from genomic DNA by multiplex PCR using the deep immunoSEQ assay. Extracted genomic DNA from each cell subset was distributed evenly across all wells of several immunoSEQ 96-well plates, and each plate was treated as a replicate. For sorted subsets, each replicate PCR was loaded with approximately 190 ng genomic DNA, equivalent to 32,000 or so T cell genomes. The purified libraries were quantified using a Qubit 3.0 fluorometer, sized with a Bioanalyzer 2100, and then quantified again using the KAPA Library Quantification kit. A separate single-read 150-cycle Illumina NextSeq 550 flow cell was used to sequence each immunoSEQ 96-well plate. Under the source paper's analysis protocol: Because the immunoSEQ output held only junctional sequences and lacked quality scores, the filtering could not match the filtering applied to full-length reads. To assign V/J genes and CDR3, sequences were annotated using PyIR, a Python wrapper for IgBLAST v1.9, with IMGT germline references. Any read was removed if the V/J assignment was weak (E-value above 1e-6), the CDR3 was missing, or the read contained stop codons, out-of-frame junctions, or ambiguous translated residues. V3J clonotypes were defined by identical inferred V gene, J gene, and CDR3 amino acid sequence. Percentage overlap between repertoires was calculated by dividing the number of shared unique clonotypes by the size of the smaller repertoire. Repertoire richness was assessed with RTK rarefaction, the Chao1 estimator, and Recon v2.1 estimates of unobserved clonotypes. Generation probabilities were computed with OLGA for all TCRbeta clonotypes obtained by the gDNA method from a few donors. Here the immuneACCESS table is served through TCRdb, limited to in-frame sequences with V and J called. Missing clones are a known gap in these copies; in checked studies unresolved V genes cover under half, and the rest lacks a known reason. The V and J calls and clone size are taken from that table; D and trimming were inferred from the DNA. Across this sample there are roughly 660,000 clones, with roughly 91% seen only once. The ten largest clones add up to 30% to 35% of the sample.

The donors were healthy, HIV-negative adults who had no recently reported acute infections or vaccinations. Every donor was a Caucasian adult living in Nashville, Tennessee, USA. CD8 memory samples were composed of magnetically selected CD45RO+ cells combined with CCR7-negative CD45RA+ effector memory (TemRA) cells. Blood was collected by leukapheresis, and PBMCs were isolated by Ficoll-Histopaque density gradient centrifugation and then cryopreserved in liquid nitrogen vapor phase. Purity and quantity of every magnetically sorted T cell population were checked by analytical flow cytometry. Genomic DNA was isolated from every sorted fraction and measured by UV absorbance on a Nanodrop 2000c. These data are taken from a study of shared clonotypes between healthy human individuals (dated by TCRdb to about 2020). In terms of the full investigation: A couple of women and a few men aged 18 to 49 years were included in the cohort. Between about 0.8 and 9.5 billion PBMCs per donor were obtained by leukapheresis. For each donor, CD4 naive and CD4 memory were each given three plates, CD8 naive was given two plates, and CD8 memory was given one plate. To increase sequencing depth and limit assay-specific biases, different laboratories used diverse techniques to prepare libraries and sequence TCR repertoires. Blood TCR repertoires of a handful of healthy adults were deeply sequenced to estimate repertoire size and the extent of clonotype sharing between individuals.

Taken from cysteine to phenylalanine, the CDR3 has 14 residues. Of all the DNA, just the CDR3 is kept, 42 bases in frame from base 1. Between the V and J ends, shortened by 3 bases and 3 bases respectively, the junction contains 9 bases. The CDR1 and CDR2 encoded by the germline V gene (reference sequence) are MNHEY and SMNVEV. What the research found in general, with its limitations: Naive subsets generally had larger estimated clonotype richness than memory subsets. Sampling was limited to blood, and TCR repertoires in tissue likely differ from TCR repertoires in blood. Incomplete sequencing was indicated by rarefaction of sorted-subset datasets, despite the large sequencing depth. Because the study included only a small number of donors, the genetic and exposure-history diversity represented was limited. Sharing across a few donors was observed for around 5% of naive CD4, under 4% of naive CD8, over 2% of memory CD4, and about 0.4% of memory CD8 clonotypes. Pairwise subsampling indicated that sequencing depth was expected to affect the degree of clonotype sharing among donors. Higher generation probabilities were observed for clonotypes shared by all four sorted-subset donors than for non-shared clonotypes.

This chain joins TRBV27 to TRBJ2-1; TRBD2 might be the D gene, on 5 matching bases. The sample taken for sequencing was memory CD8+ T cells from PBMCs. Explained via the paper, the cell subset or site label denotes: CD45RO+ cells pooled with CCR7-negative TemRA cells. The TCR comes from a young man in good health. Some clones in this sample may be carry-over from other donors' samples. The CDR3 loop reads CASSFLLGYNEQFF. The nucleotides are TGTGCCAGCAGTTTTCTACTAGGCTACAATGAGCAGTTCTTC.